This T cell receptor beta chain was recorded in a study of blood T cells in healthy people across ages. Trimming removed 5 bases from V and 5 bases from J, with 5 bases in between. The CDR3 covers 11 residues. PCR was performed a second time for 7 to 11 cycles using a sample-barcoded 5' primer and a J-beta primer mix. TCRdb recomputed calls from the 5' RACE reads with MiXCR, one row per CDR3 protein. The sample records 1.5 million to 2 million distinct CDR3 sequences, 49% being singletons. The genes are TRBV12-3 or TRBV12-4 and TRBJ2-3; D gene uncertain. The sequenced sample consisted of blood. The origin of this receptor is a woman aged 40-49 years in good health. This CDR3 is CASSIQDTQYF. The CDR3 nucleotides are TGTGCCAGCAGTATTCAAGATACGCAGTATTTT.